A single sample is the source of the 2 T cell receptor beta chains below, sequenced in a study of blood T cell repertoires in COVID-19. Measured with immunoSEQ multiplex PCR; TCRdb has only the in-frame clones, and not every one. The data contain 150,000 to 200,000 clones, 80% to 90% of them singletons. Material for sequencing was peripheral blood. The receptors here all came from a man younger than 35 with active or convalescent COVID-19.

The chain couples TRBV24-1 to TRBJ2-3; perhaps TRBD2 as D (5 bases). The CDR3 is 16 residues long. In germline, CDR1 is KGHDR, CDR2 SFDVKD. V lost 3 bases, J lost 5 bases, and 17 bases lay in between. The CDR3 sequence: CATSDMLRTGIDTQYF. CDR3 DNA sequence: TGTGCCACCAGTGATATGTTGAGGACCGGGATAGATACGCAGTATTTT.

The chain has TRBV28 and TRBJ2-1, with 7 bases identical to TRBD1. CDR3 size: 12 residues. V dropped 5 bases and J dropped 9; count of bases not matched to a gene: 4. CDR1 and CDR2 from the germline V gene are MDHEN and SYDVKM. The DNA for the CDR3 is TGTGCCAGCAGTAACAGGGGTGGTGAGCAGTTCTTC. Its protein is CASSNRGGEQFF.